A selection of T cell receptor beta chains follows, all from one sample in a study of blood T cells in healthy people across ages. TCRdb recomputed calls from the 5' RACE reads with MiXCR, one row per CDR3 protein. The repertoire consists of fewer than 2,000,000 distinct CDR3 sequences, with roughly a third occurring once and the leading ten covering around 11%. The sequencing sample was made of blood. The receptors here all came from a woman in her thirties in good health. CDR3s include the opening cysteine and the closing phenylalanine or tryptophan. The order of the fields is V gene, J gene, clone size, D gene, CDR3 protein, CDR3 DNA. D genes are given only for firm matches. The size entry is marked missing in some rows and otherwise reads once, few, many or a size class.

TRBV20-1	TRBJ2-3	few	TRBD2	CGARESSGADSDTQYF	TGCGGTGCTAGAGAATCTAGCGGGGCGGATTCAGATACGCAGTATTTT
TRBV12-3/TRBV12-4	TRBJ2-3	few	-	CASSFSQTASTDTQYF	TGTGCCAGCAGTTTCTCTCAAACCGCTAGCACAGATACGCAGTATTTT
TRBV20-1	TRBJ2-5	-	TRBD2	CSARPLGGAGETQYF	TGCAGTGCTAGACCTCTCGGGGGGGCGGGAGAGACCCAGTACTTC
TRBV3-1	TRBJ2-1	many	TRBD2	CASSQDPMVERGVSYNEQFF	TGTGCCAGCAGCCAAGATCCGATGGTCGAGCGGGGGGTGTCCTACAATGAGCAGTTCTTC
TRBV4-1	TRBJ2-7	few	-	CASSQAAVLSSYEQYF	TGCGCCAGCAGCCAAGCGGCAGTTCTAAGCTCCTACGAGCAGTACTTC
TRBV10-3	TRBJ2-1	-	TRBD2	CAISEYSGRKNNEQFF	TGTGCCATCAGTGAGTACAGCGGGAGGAAGAACAATGAGCAGTTCTTC
TRBV10-3	TRBJ2-7	-	-	CAISESLGKSSYEQYF	TGTGCCATCAGTGAGTCGCTAGGGAAGAGCTCCTACGAGCAGTACTTC
TRBV12-3/TRBV12-4	TRBJ1-1	-	TRBD1	CASSNRGGTEAFF	TGTGCCAGCAGCAACAGGGGGGGCACTGAAGCTTTCTTT
TRBV15	TRBJ1-1	once	-	CATSNPRTNLNTEAFF	TGTGCCACCAGCAACCCAAGGACGAATTTGAACACTGAAGCTTTCTTT
TRBV20-1	TRBJ2-7	-	-	CSARDGGRTTSTYEQYF	TGCAGTGCTAGAGATGGGGGAAGGACTACATCGACATACGAGCAGTACTTC
TRBV10-1	TRBJ2-3	-	TRBD2	CASSESGTSGSTTQYF	TGCGCCAGCAGTGAGTCGGGGACTAGCGGGAGTACGACGCAGTATTTT